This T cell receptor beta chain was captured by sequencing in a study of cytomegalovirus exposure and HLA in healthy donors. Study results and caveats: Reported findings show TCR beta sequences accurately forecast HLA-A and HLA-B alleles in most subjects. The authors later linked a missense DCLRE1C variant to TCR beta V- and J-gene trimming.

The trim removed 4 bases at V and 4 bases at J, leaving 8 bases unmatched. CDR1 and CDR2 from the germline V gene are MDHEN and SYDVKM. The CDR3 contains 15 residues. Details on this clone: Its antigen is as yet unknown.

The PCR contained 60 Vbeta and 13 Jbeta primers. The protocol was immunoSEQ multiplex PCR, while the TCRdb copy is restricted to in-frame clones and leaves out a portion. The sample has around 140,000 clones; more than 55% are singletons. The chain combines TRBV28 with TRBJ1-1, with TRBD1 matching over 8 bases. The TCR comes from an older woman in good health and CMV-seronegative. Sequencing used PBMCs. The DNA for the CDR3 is TGTGCCAGCAGTTCGTTGACAGGGGATGGCACTGAAGCTTTCTTT. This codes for CASSSLTGDGTEAFF.